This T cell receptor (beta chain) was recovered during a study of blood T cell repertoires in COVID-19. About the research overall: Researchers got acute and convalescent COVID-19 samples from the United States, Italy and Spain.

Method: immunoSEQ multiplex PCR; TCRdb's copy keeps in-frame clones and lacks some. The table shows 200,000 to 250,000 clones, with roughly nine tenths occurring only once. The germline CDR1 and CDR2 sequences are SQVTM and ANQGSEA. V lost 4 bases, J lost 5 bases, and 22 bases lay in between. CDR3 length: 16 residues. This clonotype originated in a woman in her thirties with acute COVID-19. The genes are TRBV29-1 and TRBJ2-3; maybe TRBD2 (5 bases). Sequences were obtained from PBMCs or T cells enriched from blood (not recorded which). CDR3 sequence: CSVAEGKDGEQDTQYF. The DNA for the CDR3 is TGCAGCGTTGCCGAGGGCAAGGACGGAGAGCAAGATACGCAGTATTTT.